Sequencing of this TCR beta chain was carried out in a study of blood T cell repertoires in COVID-19. Study overall: Sources were T cells, B-cell-depleted T cells, or PBMCs; the material itself was cDNA or gDNA.

The CDR3 is 16 residues long. The germline gives CDR1 LNHDA, CDR2 SQIVND (reference sequence). V was shortened by 5 bases and J by 0 bases, with 14 bases between the two germline ends. Methods used by the authors: Amplification from reference gene primers served as the basis for estimated nucleated cell counts. Sequencing was performed with immunoSEQ multiplex PCR; in TCRdb, only in-frame clones are kept and a portion is missing. V, J and clone size are taken as reported in that table, and D and trimming were inferred from the DNA itself. The table shows about 270,000 clones, with around nine tenths occurring only once.

Specimen: peripheral blood. This chain joins TRBV19 and TRBJ1-5; D possibly corresponds to TRBD1 (5 bases). This receptor was obtained from a woman aged 60-75 years who had recovered from COVID-19. As DNA, the CDR3 is TGTGCCAGTAGTTGGGGGGTGGGTGCTAGCAATCAGCCCCAGCATTTT. Protein sequence: CASSWGVGASNQPQHF. The full variable domain, its missing parts supplied by reference TRBV19 and TRBJ1-5, is DGGITQSPKYLFRKEGQNVTLSCEQNLNHDAMYWYRQDPGQGLRLIYYSQIVNDFQKGDIAEGYSVSREKKESFPLTVTSAQKNPTAFYLCASSWGVGASNQPQHFGDGTRLSIL.